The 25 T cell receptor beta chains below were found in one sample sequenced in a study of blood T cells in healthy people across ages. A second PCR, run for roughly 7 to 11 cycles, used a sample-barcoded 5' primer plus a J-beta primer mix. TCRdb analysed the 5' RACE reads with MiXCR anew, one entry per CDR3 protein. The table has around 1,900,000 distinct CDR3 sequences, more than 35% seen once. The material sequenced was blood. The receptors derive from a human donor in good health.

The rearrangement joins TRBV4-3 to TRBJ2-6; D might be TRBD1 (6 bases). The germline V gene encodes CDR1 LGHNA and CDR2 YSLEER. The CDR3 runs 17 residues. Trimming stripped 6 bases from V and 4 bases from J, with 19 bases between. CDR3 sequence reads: CASSQTGFLGGANVLTF. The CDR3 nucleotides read TGCGCCAGCAGTCAAACAGGGTTCTTGGGGGGGGCCAACGTCCTGACTTTC.

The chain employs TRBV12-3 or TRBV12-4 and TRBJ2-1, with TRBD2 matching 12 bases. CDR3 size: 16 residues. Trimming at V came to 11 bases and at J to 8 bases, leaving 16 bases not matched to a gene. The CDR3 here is CACTLRLAGVIDEQFF. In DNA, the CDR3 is TGTGCCTGCACCCTTAGACTAGCGGGGGTAATCGATGAGCAGTTCTTC.

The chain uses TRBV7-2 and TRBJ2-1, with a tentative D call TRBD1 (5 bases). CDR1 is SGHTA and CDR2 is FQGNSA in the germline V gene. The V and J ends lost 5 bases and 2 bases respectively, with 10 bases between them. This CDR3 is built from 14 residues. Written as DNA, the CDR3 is TGTGCCAGCAGCCGCAGGGAAACCTACAATGAGCAGTTCTTC. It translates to CASSRRETYNEQFF.

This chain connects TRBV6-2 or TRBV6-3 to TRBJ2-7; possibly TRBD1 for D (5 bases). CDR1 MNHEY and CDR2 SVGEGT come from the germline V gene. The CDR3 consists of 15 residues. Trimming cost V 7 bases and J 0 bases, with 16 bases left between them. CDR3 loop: CASTQVPLSSYEQYF. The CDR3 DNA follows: TGTGCCAGCACACAGGTCCCTCTAAGCTCCTACGAGCAGTACTTC.

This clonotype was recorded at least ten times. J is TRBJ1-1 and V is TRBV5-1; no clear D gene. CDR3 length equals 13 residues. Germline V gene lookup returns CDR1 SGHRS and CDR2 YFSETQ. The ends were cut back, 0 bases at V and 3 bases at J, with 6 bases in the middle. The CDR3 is CASSLDAHTEAFF. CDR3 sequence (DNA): TGCGCCAGCAGCTTGGACGCGCACACTGAAGCTTTCTTT.

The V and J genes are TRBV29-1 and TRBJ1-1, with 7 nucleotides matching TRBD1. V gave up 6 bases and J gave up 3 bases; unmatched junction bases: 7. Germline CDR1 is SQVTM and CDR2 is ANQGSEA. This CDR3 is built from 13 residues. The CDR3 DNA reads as TGCAGCGTAATAGGCAGGGGGTACACTGAAGCTTTCTTT. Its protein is CSVIGRGYTEAFF.

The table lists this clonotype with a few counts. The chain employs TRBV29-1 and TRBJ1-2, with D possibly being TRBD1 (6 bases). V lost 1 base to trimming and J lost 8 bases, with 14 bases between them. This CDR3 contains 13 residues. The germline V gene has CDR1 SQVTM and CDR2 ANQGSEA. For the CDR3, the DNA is TGCAGCGTTGAAGGCCAGGGACACTGGGGCTACACCTTC. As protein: CSVEGQGHWGYTF.

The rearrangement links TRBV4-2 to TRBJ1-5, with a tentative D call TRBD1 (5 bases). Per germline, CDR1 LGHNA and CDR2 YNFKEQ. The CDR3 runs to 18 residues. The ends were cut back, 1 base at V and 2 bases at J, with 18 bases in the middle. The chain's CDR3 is CASSQVEGLGQGNQPQHF. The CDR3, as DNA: TGTGCCAGCAGCCAAGTCGAGGGTTTGGGGCAAGGCAATCAGCCCCAGCATTTT.

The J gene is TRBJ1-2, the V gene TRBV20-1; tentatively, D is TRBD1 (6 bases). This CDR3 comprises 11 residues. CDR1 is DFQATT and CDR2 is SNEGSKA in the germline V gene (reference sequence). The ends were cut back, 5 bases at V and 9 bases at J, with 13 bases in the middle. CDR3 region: CSAPLQGSYTF. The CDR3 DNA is TGCAGTGCTCCATTACAGGGAAGCTACACCTTC.

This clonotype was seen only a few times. The CDR3 loop is CASSIDRGVIYGYTF. The CDR3, as DNA: TGTGCCAGCAGCATCGACAGGGGAGTGATCTATGGCTACACCTTC. The V gene is TRBV7-9, the J gene TRBJ1-2; TRBD1 aligns across 8 bases. Per the germline V gene, CDR1 is SEHNR and CDR2 is FQNEAQ (reference sequence). V trimming: 5 bases; J trimming: 4 bases; junction bases outside the gene matches: 9. The CDR3 has 15 amino acids. The full variable domain, in which reference TRBV7-9 and TRBJ1-2 provide the parts outside the CDR3, is DTGVSQNPRHKITKRGQNVTFRCDPISEHNRLYWYRQTLGQGPEFLTYFQNEAQLEKSRLLSDRFSAERPKGSFSTLEIQRTEQGDSAMYLCASSIDRGVIYGYTFGSGTRLTVV.

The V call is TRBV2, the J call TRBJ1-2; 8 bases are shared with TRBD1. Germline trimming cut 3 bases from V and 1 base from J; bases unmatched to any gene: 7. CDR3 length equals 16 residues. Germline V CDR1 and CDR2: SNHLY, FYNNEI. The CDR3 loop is CASSDGQGILNYGYTF. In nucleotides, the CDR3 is TGTGCCAGCAGTGATGGACAGGGAATACTTAACTATGGCTACACCTTC.

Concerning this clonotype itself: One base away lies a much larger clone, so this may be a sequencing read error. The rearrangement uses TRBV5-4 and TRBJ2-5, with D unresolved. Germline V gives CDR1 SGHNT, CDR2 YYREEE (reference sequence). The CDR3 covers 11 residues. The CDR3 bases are TGTGTCAGCAGCCAAGCGGAGACCCAGTACTTC. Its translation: CVSSQAETQYF. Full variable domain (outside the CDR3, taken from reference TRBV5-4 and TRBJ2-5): ETGVTQSPTHLIKTRGQQVTLRCSSQSGHNTVSWYQQALGQGPQFIFQYYREEENGRGNFPPRFSGLQFPNYSSELNVNALELDDSALYLCVSSQAETQYFGPGTRLLVL.

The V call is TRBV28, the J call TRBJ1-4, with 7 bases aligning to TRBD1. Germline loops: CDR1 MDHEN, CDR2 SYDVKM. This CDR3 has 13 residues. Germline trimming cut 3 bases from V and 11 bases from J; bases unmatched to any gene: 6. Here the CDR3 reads CASSFRTGWKLFF. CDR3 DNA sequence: TGTGCCAGCAGTTTCCGGACAGGTTGGAAACTGTTTTTT. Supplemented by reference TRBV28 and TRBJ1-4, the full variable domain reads DVKVTQSSRYLVKRTGEKVFLECVQDMDHENMFWYRQDPGLGLRLIYFSYDVKMKEKGDIPEGYSVSREKKERFSLILESASTNQTSMYLCASSFRTGWKLFFGSGTQLSVL.

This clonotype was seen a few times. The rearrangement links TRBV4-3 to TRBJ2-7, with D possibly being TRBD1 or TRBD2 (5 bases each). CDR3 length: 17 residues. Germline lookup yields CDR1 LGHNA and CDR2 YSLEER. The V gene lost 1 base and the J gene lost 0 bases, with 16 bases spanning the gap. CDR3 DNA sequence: TGCGCCAGCAGCCAAGTAGGGGACGGTCGGAGCTCCTACGAGCAGTACTTC. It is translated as CASSQVGDGRSSYEQYF.

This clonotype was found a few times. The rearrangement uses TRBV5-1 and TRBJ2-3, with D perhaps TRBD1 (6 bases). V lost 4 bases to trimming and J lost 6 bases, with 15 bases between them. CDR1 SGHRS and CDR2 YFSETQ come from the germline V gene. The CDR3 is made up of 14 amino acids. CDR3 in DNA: TGCGCCAGCAGCCTGACAGGAGTGGGGGATACGCAGTATTTT. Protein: CASSLTGVGDTQYF.

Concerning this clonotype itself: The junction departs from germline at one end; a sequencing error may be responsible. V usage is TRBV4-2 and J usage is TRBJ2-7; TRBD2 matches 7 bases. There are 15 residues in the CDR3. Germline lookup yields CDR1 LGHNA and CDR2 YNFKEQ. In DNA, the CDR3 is TGTGCCCGCAGCCAAGTCTCGGGGGGTATCTACGAGCAGTACTTC. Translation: CARSQVSGGIYEQYF.

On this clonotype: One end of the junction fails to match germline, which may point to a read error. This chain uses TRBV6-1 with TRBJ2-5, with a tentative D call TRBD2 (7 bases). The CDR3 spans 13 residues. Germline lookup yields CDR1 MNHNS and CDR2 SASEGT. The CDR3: CASSGIRGGAQYF. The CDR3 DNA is TGCGCCAGCAGTGGTATCAGGGGAGGGGCCCAGTACTTC.

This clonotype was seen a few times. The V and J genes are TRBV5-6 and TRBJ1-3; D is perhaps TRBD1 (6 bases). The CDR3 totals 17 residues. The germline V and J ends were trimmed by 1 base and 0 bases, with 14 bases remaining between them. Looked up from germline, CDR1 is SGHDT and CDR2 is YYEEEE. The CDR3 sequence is CASSLSSRDTSGNTIYF. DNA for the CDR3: TGTGCCAGCAGCTTGAGCAGCCGGGACACCTCTGGAAACACCATATATTTT.

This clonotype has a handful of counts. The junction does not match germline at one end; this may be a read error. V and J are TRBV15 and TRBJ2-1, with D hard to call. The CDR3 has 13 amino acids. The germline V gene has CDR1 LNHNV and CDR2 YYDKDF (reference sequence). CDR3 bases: TGTGCCACTAGCAGAGATCCCTACAATGAGCAGTTCTTC. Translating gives CATSRDPYNEQFF.

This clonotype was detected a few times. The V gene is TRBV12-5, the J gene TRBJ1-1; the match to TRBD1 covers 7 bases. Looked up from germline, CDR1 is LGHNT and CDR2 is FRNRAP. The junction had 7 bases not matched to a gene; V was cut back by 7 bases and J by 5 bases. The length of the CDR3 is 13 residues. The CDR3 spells CASEPGGLTEAFF. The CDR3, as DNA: TGTGCTAGTGAACCAGGGGGTTTGACTGAAGCTTTCTTT.

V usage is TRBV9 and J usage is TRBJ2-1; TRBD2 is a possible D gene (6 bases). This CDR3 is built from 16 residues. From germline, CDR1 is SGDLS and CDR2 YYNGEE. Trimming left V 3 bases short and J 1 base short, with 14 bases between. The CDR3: CASSASGAVSYNEQFF. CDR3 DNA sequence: TGTGCCAGCAGCGCCTCGGGAGCGGTTTCCTACAATGAGCAGTTCTTC. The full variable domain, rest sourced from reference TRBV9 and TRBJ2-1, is DSGVTQTPKHLITATGQRVTLRCSPRSGDLSVYWYQQSLDQGLQFLIQYYNGEERAKGNILERFSAQQFPDLHSELNLSSLELGDSALYFCASSASGAVSYNEQFFGPGTRLTVL.

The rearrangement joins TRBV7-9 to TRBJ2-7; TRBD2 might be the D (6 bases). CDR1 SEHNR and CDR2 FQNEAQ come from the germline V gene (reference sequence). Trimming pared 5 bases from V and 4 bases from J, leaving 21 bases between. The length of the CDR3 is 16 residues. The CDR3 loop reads CASSPQLRGPVYEQYF. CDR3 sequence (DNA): TGTGCCAGCAGCCCACAATTGCGGGGACCGGTGTACGAGCAGTACTTC.

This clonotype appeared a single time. The CDR3 loop is CASSVDPTGRNTEAFF. Here the CDR3 DNA reads TGTGCCAGCAGCGTAGACCCGACAGGACGGAACACTGAAGCTTTCTTT. This sequence joins TRBV9 and TRBJ1-1, with D possibly TRBD1 on 6 matching bases. The V gene's germline CDR1 is SGDLS and CDR2 YYNGEE. CDR3 length: 16 residues. Trimming cost V 0 bases and J 1 base, with 13 bases left between them.

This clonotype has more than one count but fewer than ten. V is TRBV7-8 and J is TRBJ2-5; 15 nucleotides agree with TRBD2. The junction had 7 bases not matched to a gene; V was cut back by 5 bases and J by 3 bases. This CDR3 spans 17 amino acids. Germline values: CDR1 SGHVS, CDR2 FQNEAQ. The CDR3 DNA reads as TGTGCCAGCAGCGTATGGACTAGCGGGGGGGCCGAAGAGACCCAGTACTTC. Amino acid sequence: CASSVWTSGGAEETQYF. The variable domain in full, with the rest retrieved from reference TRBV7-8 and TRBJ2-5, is GAGVSQSPRYKVAKRGQDVALRCDPISGHVSLFWYQQALGQGPEFLTYFQNEAQLDKSGLPSDRFFAERPEGSVSTLKIQRTQQEDSAVYLCASSVWTSGGAEETQYFGPGTRLLVL.

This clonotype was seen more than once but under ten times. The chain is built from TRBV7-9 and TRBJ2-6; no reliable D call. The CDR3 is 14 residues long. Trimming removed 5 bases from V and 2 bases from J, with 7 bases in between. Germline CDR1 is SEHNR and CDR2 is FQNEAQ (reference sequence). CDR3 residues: CASSHDTGANVLTF. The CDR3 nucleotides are TGTGCCAGCAGCCACGATACTGGGGCCAACGTCCTGACTTTC. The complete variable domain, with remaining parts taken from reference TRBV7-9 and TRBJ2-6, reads DTGVSQNPRHKITKRGQNVTFRCDPISEHNRLYWYRQTLGQGPEFLTYFQNEAQLEKSRLLSDRFSAERPKGSFSTLEIQRTEQGDSAMYLCASSHDTGANVLTFGAGSRLTVL.